What follows are 2 T cell receptor beta chains derived from one specimen sequenced in a study of Ad26.COV2.S vaccination and SARS-CoV-2 variants. Produced via immunoSEQ multiplex PCR; TCRdb's table is partial and in-frame only. The table records roughly 510,000 clones, around 88% of them present only once. The treatment is: some 20 received Ad26.COV2.S at low or high dose, single or two shots; roughly 5 received placebo; per-sample allocation not given. Repertoires come from day 63 after the first vaccine or placebo injection. This material consisted of peripheral blood, taken in a trial of Ad26.COV2.S vaccine versus placebo. Receptor source: a person aged 18-60 years who received the Ad26.COV2.S COVID-19 vaccine or a placebo.

The J gene is TRBJ1-2, the V gene TRBV7-2; D may be TRBD1 (5 bases). V lost 5 bases and J 2 bases, leaving 15 bases between the germline ends. This CDR3 is built from 15 residues. Germline lookup yields CDR1 SGHTA and CDR2 FQGNSA. CDR3 coding DNA: TGTGCCAGCAGCCGCCCGGGACGGCAGAACTATGGCTACACCTTC. Translated, it gives CASSRPGRQNYGYTF.

V is TRBV7-9 and J is TRBJ2-3; 8 bases line up with TRBD2. V shed 5 bases and J 1 base; nucleotides not matched to a gene: 5. The CDR3 runs to 15 residues. Germline CDR1 and CDR2: SEHNR and FQNEAQ (reference sequence). The CDR3 loop reads CASSLSGSGTDTQYF. For the CDR3, the DNA is TGTGCCAGCAGCCTGAGCGGGAGTGGCACAGATACGCAGTATTTT.